The next 25 T cell receptor beta chains were all read from a single sample in a study of human T cells and chemical hapten exposure. TCRdb reprocessed the RACE reads via MiXCR and lists one record per CDR3 protein. The sample lists a few hundred thousand distinct CDR3 sequences; about 9% were seen once. The time point: pre-sensitization, week 0. Documented treatment: therapeutic diphenylcyclopropenone sensitization with weekly scalp DPC. The sequences come from whole blood, collected in connection with sensitization to the hapten diphenylcyclopropenone (DPC). The source of these receptors is a woman between 40 and 55 years old with alopecia areata. Some clones in this sample may be carry-over from other donors' samples.

In its sample, this clonotype was seen a few times. The rearrangement uses TRBV6-6 and TRBJ2-7; no definite D call. This CDR3 has 11 residues. From germline, CDR1 is MNHNY and CDR2 SVGAGI (reference sequence). The V end lost 0 bases, the J end lost 7 bases, and 4 bases lay between the germline ends. In DNA, the CDR3 is TGTGCCAGCAGTTACTCACTGGAGCAGTACTTC. It codes for CASSYSLEQYF.

This clonotype came up a few times. J is TRBJ2-1 and V is TRBV7-2, with 10 bases fitting TRBD2. CDR3 length: 17 residues. The germline V gene encodes CDR1 SGHTA and CDR2 FQGNSA. The J segment lost 6 bases and the V segment lost 1 base, leaving 9 bases of the junction unmatched. CDR3 bases: TGTGCCAGCAGCTTAGATTCTAGCGGGAGTTACGTCAATGAGCAGTTCTTC. Protein product: CASSLDSSGSYVNEQFF.

The CDR3 DNA is TGCGCCAGCAGCCAAGAGCCGGGGCAGAACACCGGGGAGCTGTTTTTT. Translated, it gives CASSQEPGQNTGELFF. J is TRBJ2-2 and V is TRBV4-1; D tentatively fits TRBD1 or TRBD2 (5 bases each). The CDR3 extends over 16 amino acids. Looked up from germline, CDR1 is MGHRA and CDR2 is YSYEKL. V was shortened by 0 bases and J by 1 base, with 9 bases between the two germline ends.

This clonotype was seen many times. The chain combines TRBV20-1 with TRBJ2-7, with TRBD2 identical over 13 bases. Germline CDR1 and CDR2: DFQATT and SNEGSKA (reference sequence). This CDR3 contains 14 residues. Losses at the gene ends were 6 bases for V and 6 bases for J; bases not matched to a gene: 8. In DNA, the CDR3 is TGCAGTGCAATGGGACTAGCGGGATCTCCCGAGCAGTACTTC. Residues: CSAMGLAGSPEQYF.

The V gene is TRBV5-1, the J gene TRBJ2-5, with D tentatively TRBD2 (7 bases). Trimming removed 0 bases at V and 4 bases at J, with 13 bases between. Germline V gives CDR1 SGHRS, CDR2 YFSETQ. This CDR3 spans 15 amino acids. Written as DNA, the CDR3 is TGCGCCAGCAGCTTGGTAGGGGGAGGGACAGAGACCCAGTACTTC. It specifies CASSLVGGGTETQYF. The entire variable domain, with the rest obtained from reference TRBV5-1 and TRBJ2-5, is as follows: KAGVTQTPRYLIKTRGQQVTLSCSPISGHRSVSWYQQTPGQGLQFLFEYFSETQRNKGNFPGRFSGRQFSNSRSEMNVSTLELGDSALYLCASSLVGGGTETQYFGPGTRLLVL.

The rearrangement links TRBV15 to TRBJ1-2, with unresolved D. CDR1 and CDR2 (germline): LNHNV, YYDKDF (reference sequence). This CDR3 is 13 amino acids long. Trimming took off 5 bases at V and 2 bases at J, with 9 bases between the two ends. The CDR3 loop is CATSRTSNYGYTF. The CDR3 nucleotides are TGTGCCACCAGCCGGACCTCCAACTATGGCTACACCTTC.

This clonotype turned up a few times. The V call is TRBV5-1, the J call TRBJ2-3; D is possibly TRBD1 (6 bases). Trimming left V 4 bases short and J 3 bases short, with 15 bases between. From germline, CDR1 is SGHRS and CDR2 YFSETQ. CDR3 size: 15 residues. The CDR3 DNA is TGCGCCAGCAGCCCAAATGGACAGTGGACAGATACGCAGTATTTT. Protein sequence: CASSPNGQWTDTQYF.

This clonotype was counted between two and nine times. The chain combines TRBV24-1 with TRBJ2-3, with a tentative D call TRBD2 (6 bases). This CDR3 contains 15 residues. V was cut by 10 bases and J by 4 bases, with 20 bases left in between. CDR1 and CDR2 from the germline V gene are KGHDR and SFDVKD. CDR3 coding DNA: TGTGCCACTAGGAACTCCGGAGGGCCGGCAGATACGCAGTATTTT. Translated, it gives CATRNSGGPADTQYF.

The rearrangement uses TRBV7-2 and TRBJ1-1; D is possibly TRBD1 (5 bases). Trimming removed 4 bases from V and 5 bases from J, with 11 bases in between. Germline CDR1 is SGHTA and CDR2 is FQGNSA. The CDR3 runs 13 residues. CDR3 in amino acids: CASSSTGWTEAFF. Written as DNA, the CDR3 is TGTGCCAGCAGCTCCACAGGATGGACTGAAGCTTTCTTT. The full variable domain, completed using reference TRBV7-2 and TRBJ1-1, is GAGVSQSPSNKVTEKGKDVELRCDPISGHTALYWYRQSLGQGLEFLIYFQGNSAPDKSGLPSDRFSAERTGGSVSTLTIQRTQQEDSAVYLCASSSTGWTEAFFGQGTRLTVV.

This clonotype was found a few times. This rearrangement joins TRBV9 to TRBJ2-7; 11 nucleotides align to TRBD1. The CDR3 runs to 16 residues. After removal of 0 bases from V and 4 bases from J, the junction contained 6 bases not matched to a gene. Germline V CDR1 and CDR2: SGDLS, YYNGEE. CDR3 sequence reads: CASSVDGQGAVYEQYF. As DNA, the CDR3 is TGTGCCAGCAGCGTAGACGGACAGGGGGCAGTGTACGAGCAGTACTTC.

In this sample, this clonotype turned up a few times. This chain uses TRBV12-3 or TRBV12-4 with TRBJ2-1, with D perhaps TRBD2 (5 bases). This CDR3 spans 13 amino acids. V gave up 1 base and J gave up 5 bases, with 6 bases separating them. The CDR3 region is CASSLVGDNEQFF. CDR3 bases: TGTGCCAGCAGTTTAGTCGGGGACAATGAGCAGTTCTTC.

V and J are TRBV29-1 and TRBJ2-7; 10 positions agree with TRBD2. The CDR3 runs 13 residues. Trimming removed 6 bases from V and 3 bases from J; junction bases left unmatched: 5. CDR1 and CDR2 from the germline V gene are SQVTM and ANQGSEA. CDR3 coding DNA: TGCAGCGTAGCTAGCGGGAGTGGCTACGAGCAGTACTTC. Protein product: CSVASGSGYEQYF.

The V and J genes are TRBV28 and TRBJ2-3, with D uncertain. The length of the CDR3 is 15 residues. V was shortened by 2 bases and J by 3 bases, with 12 bases between the two germline ends. The germline V gene encodes CDR1 MDHEN and CDR2 SYDVKM. The CDR3 DNA is TGTGCCAGCAGTTTACTGGGGATCGGTACAGATACGCAGTATTTT. This encodes CASSLLGIGTDTQYF.

This clonotype was observed a handful of times. V is TRBV4-1 and J is TRBJ2-5, with a weak D call TRBD2 (5 bases). Trimming stripped 1 base from V and 4 bases from J, with 13 bases between. The germline gives CDR1 MGHRA, CDR2 YSYEKL. This CDR3 contains 15 residues. CDR3 in amino acids: CASSQVVASGETQYF. The CDR3 region has the DNA TGCGCCAGCAGCCAAGTTGTAGCGTCCGGAGAGACCCAGTACTTC.

The chain uses TRBV29-1 and TRBJ2-3; tentatively, D is TRBD2 (6 bases). Trimming removed 7 bases from V and 0 bases from J, with 17 bases in between. CDR3 length: 15 residues. Germline V gene lookup returns CDR1 SQVTM and CDR2 ANQGSEA. Here the CDR3 reads CSAGRHGGSTDTQYF. The CDR3 DNA sequence: TGCAGCGCTGGACGACATGGGGGGAGCACAGATACGCAGTATTTT.

This clonotype was recorded at least ten times. The chain is built from TRBV2 and TRBJ1-4, with 8 bases aligning to TRBD1. Trimming removed 7 bases from V and 14 bases from J; junction bases left unmatched: 9. CDR1 SNHLY and CDR2 FYNNEI come from the germline V gene. The CDR3 is made up of 12 amino acids. The chain's CDR3 is CASTYDRGYLFF. CDR3 sequence (DNA): TGTGCCAGCACCTACGACAGGGGATATCTGTTTTTT.

This clonotype was found many times. This rearrangement joins TRBV20-1 to TRBJ2-1, with 12 bases aligning to TRBD2. J gave up 6 bases and V 5 bases, and 5 bases lay outside the gene matches. The CDR3 is made up of 14 amino acids. Germline V gene lookup returns CDR1 DFQATT and CDR2 SNEGSKA (reference sequence). CDR3 sequence reads: CSAQTSGSGNEQFF. In DNA, the CDR3 is TGCAGTGCTCAGACTAGCGGGAGTGGCAATGAGCAGTTCTTC.

This chain connects TRBV6-5 to TRBJ2-4; 11 bases agree with TRBD1. Germline V gene data show CDR1 as MNHEY and CDR2 as SVGAGI. The J segment lost 15 bases and the V segment lost 0 bases, leaving 16 bases of the junction unmatched. The CDR3 consists of 17 residues. For the CDR3, the DNA is TGTGCCAGCAGTTACTCCTTGTGTCGAGGACAGGGGGCGGGAGGGTACTTC. It translates to CASSYSLCRGQGAGGYF.

The chain combines TRBV7-8 with TRBJ1-4; weak D call: TRBD1 (6 bases). The CDR3 covers 15 residues. Trimming removed 5 bases from V and 10 bases from J, with 20 bases in between. Germline values: CDR1 SGHVS, CDR2 FQNEAQ. The CDR3 DNA reads as TGTGCCAGCAGCCCATTCGGTCGGGGGGGCGGAAAACTGTTTTTT. It codes for CASSPFGRGGGKLFF.

The chain is built from TRBV20-1 and TRBJ2-3; the D gene is possibly TRBD1 (7 bases). The germline V and J ends were trimmed by 3 bases and 3 bases, with 13 bases remaining between them. The CDR3 consists of 14 residues. Germline V lookup: CDR1 DFQATT, CDR2 SNEGSKA (reference sequence). In nucleotides, the CDR3 is TGCAGTGCTAGGTTGCCAGGGGGGACAGATACGCAGTATTTT. Residues: CSARLPGGTDTQYF.

The CDR3 sequence is CASSFPGPLTDTQYF. CDR3 DNA: TGTGCCAGCAGTTTCCCGGGCCCCCTCACAGATACGCAGTATTTT. This rearrangement joins TRBV5-6 to TRBJ2-3; D gene unclear. V was shortened by 5 bases and J by 2 bases, with 15 bases between the two germline ends. The V gene's germline CDR1 is SGHDT and CDR2 YYEEEE. The CDR3 has 15 amino acids.

This clonotype appeared a few times. The chain has TRBV28 and TRBJ2-6; D not resolved. V was pared by 6 bases and J by 0 bases, with 9 bases between. Looked up from germline, CDR1 is MDHEN and CDR2 is SYDVKM. The CDR3 runs 15 residues. CDR3 DNA: TGTGCCAGCAGGGCAGGCCCCTCTGGGGCCAACGTCCTGACTTTC. Translation gives CASRAGPSGANVLTF.

This clonotype was seen more than once but under ten times. The chain combines TRBV5-1 with TRBJ2-3, with D possibly TRBD2 on 6 matching bases. This CDR3 spans 16 amino acids. Trimming removed 4 bases at V and 3 bases at J, with 18 bases between. The germline V gene encodes CDR1 SGHRS and CDR2 YFSETQ. CDR3 DNA: TGCGCCAGCAGCCACGGGAGCGGCCCCTCGACAGATACGCAGTATTTT. Protein sequence: CASSHGSGPSTDTQYF.

DNA for the CDR3: TGTGCCAGCAGCTTAGGACGGAGAGATACGCAGTATTTT. Its translation: CASSLGRRDTQYF. The gene calls are TRBV11-1 and TRBJ2-3, with D unresolved. Germline loops: CDR1 SGHAT, CDR2 FQDESV (reference sequence). This CDR3 region has 13 residues. V was pared by 1 base and J by 5 bases, with 7 bases between.

This clonotype was found a few times. The rearrangement joins TRBV4-3 to TRBJ2-1, with 9 positions matching TRBD2. V shed 0 bases and J 7 bases; nucleotides not matched to a gene: 10. Germline V CDR1 and CDR2: LGHNA, YSLEER. The CDR3 loop spans 17 amino acids. This CDR3 reads CASSQDPAGGFGNEQFF. The CDR3 coding sequence is TGCGCCAGCAGCCAAGACCCAGCGGGAGGATTCGGGAATGAGCAGTTCTTC.